Below, 28 T cell receptor beta chains from the same sample are listed, as sequenced in a study of cytomegalovirus exposure and HLA in healthy donors (dated by TCRdb to 2015 to 2018). The method was the immunoSEQ multiplex PCR assay. The multiplex PCR relied on a mix of 60 forward primers for TCR Vbeta segments and 13 reverse primers for TCR Jbeta segments. TCRdb retrieved this table from immuneACCESS and kept in-frame rearrangements only. Not all clones are present; in checked studies, unresolved V genes account for under half, and no reason is known for the remainder. In all, the sample holds about 91,000 clones, and 60% to 75% of those were seen once. The biggest ten clones account for over 1% of the sample. The material sequenced was PBMCs. All receptors come from a female donor in good health and CMV-seronegative.

The chain combines TRBV9 with TRBJ1-1; D is undetermined. V was shortened by 3 bases and J by 6 bases, with 9 bases between the two germline ends. Germline assignment: CDR1 SGDLS and CDR2 YYNGEE. There are 12 residues in the CDR3. The CDR3 loop is CASSAGEAEAFF. In DNA, the CDR3 is TGTGCCAGCAGCGCTGGGGAGGCTGAAGCTTTCTTT.

This chain links TRBV6-1 with TRBJ1-1, with a tentative D call TRBD1 (5 bases). V was pared by 8 bases and J by 1 base, with 14 bases between. The CDR3 runs to 14 residues. CDR1 and CDR2 from the germline V gene are MNHNS and SASEGT. In DNA, the CDR3 is TGTGCCAGCGTAAAAAGGGGCGGGAACACTGAAGCTTTCTTT. Its translation: CASVKRGGNTEAFF.

This chain joins TRBV7-9 and TRBJ2-3, with D perhaps matching TRBD1 (5 bases). V gave up 10 bases and J gave up 0 bases, with 14 bases separating them. Germline CDR1 is SEHNR and CDR2 is FQNEAQ (reference sequence). The CDR3 is 14 residues long. CDR3 sequence: CAIQGILSTDTQYF. In DNA, the CDR3 is TGTGCCATCCAGGGTATTTTGAGCACAGATACGCAGTATTTT.

J is TRBJ1-1 and V is TRBV2; 9 nucleotides match TRBD1. Germline values: CDR1 SNHLY, CDR2 FYNNEI. The CDR3 loop spans 14 amino acids. The trim removed 6 bases at V and 5 bases at J, leaving 7 bases unmatched. CDR3 region: CASRRGQGGTEAFF. In DNA form, the CDR3 reads TGTGCCAGCAGGCGGGGACAGGGAGGGACTGAAGCTTTCTTT.

The gene calls are TRBV6-1 and TRBJ2-2; 13 bases fit TRBD2. The CDR3 is 19 amino acids. Trimming at V came to 2 bases and at J to 3 bases, leaving 9 bases not matched to a gene. Germline V gene lookup returns CDR1 MNHNS and CDR2 SASEGT. The CDR3 DNA follows: TGTGCCAGCAGTGAACCGGGACTAGCGGGAATTCCAGACACCGGGGAGCTGTTTTTT. Encoded protein: CASSEPGLAGIPDTGELFF.

The CDR3 DNA reads TGTGCCAGCAGCTTAGGGCCAGCGCCACAAGAGACCCAGTACTTC. It is translated as CASSLGPAPQETQYF. The V and J genes are TRBV7-8 and TRBJ2-5; D not resolved. The CDR3 has 15 residues. V lost 1 base and J lost 2, with 11 bases in between. The V gene's germline CDR1 is SGHVS and CDR2 FQNEAQ. The full variable domain, rest sourced from reference TRBV7-8 and TRBJ2-5, is GAGVSQSPRYKVAKRGQDVALRCDPISGHVSLFWYQQALGQGPEFLTYFQNEAQLDKSGLPSDRFFAERPEGSVSTLKIQRTQQEDSAVYLCASSLGPAPQETQYFGPGTRLLVL.

This chain links TRBV2 with TRBJ1-5; 8 nucleotides agree with TRBD1. Per germline, CDR1 SNHLY and CDR2 FYNNEI. V lost 5 bases to trimming and J lost 1 base; unmatched junction nucleotides: 4. CDR3 length: 15 residues. The CDR3 DNA follows: TGTGCCAGCAGTCGACAGGGGACGAGCAATCAGCCCCAGCATTTT. Its protein product is CASSRQGTSNQPQHF.

Comments on this clone: At one end the junction does not follow the germline gene, possibly because of a read error. This chain connects TRBV4-1 to TRBJ2-4; 13 nucleotides align to TRBD2. Germline V CDR1 and CDR2: MGHRA, YSYEKL. The CDR3 loop spans 17 amino acids. The CDR3 nucleotides read TGCGTCAGCAGCCAGTTCGGGACTAGCGGGACCAAAAACATTCAGTACTTC. It translates to CVSSQFGTSGTKNIQYF.

V usage is TRBV7-9 and J usage is TRBJ1-2; TRBD1 matches at 7 bases. CDR1 is SEHNR, CDR2 FQNEAQ, per germline (reference sequence). The CDR3 sequence is 15 residues long. J gave up 4 bases and V 5 bases, and 10 bases lay outside the gene matches. CDR3 bases: TGTGCCAGCAGCCCCGGGGACAGCGTAAGCTATGGCTACACCTTC. It specifies CASSPGDSVSYGYTF.

CDR3 amino acids: CATSRPGTYEQYF. As DNA, the CDR3 is TGTGCCACCAGCAGGCCGGGTACCTACGAGCAGTACTTC. V is TRBV15 and J is TRBJ2-7, with D unclear. Germline CDR1 is LNHNV and CDR2 is YYDKDF (reference sequence). The CDR3 runs 13 residues. The V and J ends lost 3 bases and 2 bases respectively, with 8 bases between them. The complete variable domain, with remaining parts taken from reference TRBV15 and TRBJ2-7, reads DAMVIQNPRYQVTQFGKPVTLSCSQTLNHNVMYWYQQKSSQAPKLLFHYYDKDFNNEADTPDNFQSRRPNTSFCFLDIRSPGLGDTAMYLCATSRPGTYEQYFGPGTRLTVT.

The rearrangement uses TRBV10-3 and TRBJ1-2; D remains ambiguous. CDR3 size: 13 residues. V lost 3 bases and J lost 4, with 9 bases in between. Germline values: CDR1 ENHRY, CDR2 SYGVKD. CDR3 nucleotides: TGTGCCATCAGTGAAGAAGGGAGCTATGGCTACACCTTC. It encodes CAISEEGSYGYTF.

This chain joins TRBV18 and TRBJ2-3, with a weak D call TRBD2 (6 bases). V lost 6 bases and J lost 4, with 11 bases in between. The germline gives CDR1 KGHSH, CDR2 LQKENI. CDR3 length: 13 residues. The CDR3 bases are TGTGCCAGCTCCTTCACGGGGGCAGATACGCAGTATTTT. It encodes CASSFTGADTQYF.

This clone was counted between two and nine times. CDR3 sequence (DNA): TGTGCCAGTAGCCGTACTGGGGGGGGATGGCAGCCCCAGCATTTT. Protein product: CASSRTGGGWQPQHF. J is TRBJ1-5 and V is TRBV19; possible D gene TRBD1, 5 bases. Trimming stripped 6 bases from V and 7 bases from J, with 19 bases between. Germline assignment: CDR1 LNHDA and CDR2 SQIVND (reference sequence). The CDR3 totals 15 residues.

The V call is TRBV20-1, the J call TRBJ1-2; weak D call: TRBD1 (6 bases). V was trimmed by 8 bases and J by 6 bases, leaving 13 bases between them. The CDR3 is made up of 11 amino acids. The germline CDR1 and CDR2 sequences are DFQATT and SNEGSKA (reference sequence). The CDR3 spells CSTQSGDGYTF. The CDR3 coding sequence is TGCAGTACCCAATCAGGGGATGGCTACACCTTC.

V gene TRBV7-9 combines with J gene TRBJ2-7; TRBD1 is a possible D gene (5 bases). V lost 7 bases, J lost 1 base, and 11 bases lay in between. This CDR3 is built from 13 residues. Germline CDR1 SEHNR, CDR2 FQNEAQ (reference sequence). As DNA, the CDR3 is TGTGCCAGCACCAAGGACATTTCCTACGAGCAGTACTTC. This encodes CASTKDISYEQYF.

On this clone: The sample contains more than one DNA sequence encoding this CDR3. The chain has TRBV18 and TRBJ2-7; 11 bases agree with TRBD1. Losses at the gene ends were 3 bases for V and 0 bases for J; bases not matched to a gene: 1. This CDR3 spans 15 amino acids. CDR1 and CDR2 from the germline V gene are KGHSH and LQKENI. CDR3 in DNA: TGTGCCAGCTCACCCGGACAGGGGGCCTCCTACGAGCAGTACTTC. Residues: CASSPGQGASYEQYF.

The chain has TRBV29-1 and TRBJ2-5; 8 bases agree with TRBD1. Germline CDR1 is SQVTM and CDR2 is ANQGSEA. The V and J ends lost 4 bases and 5 bases, in that order; junction bases with no gene match: 3. CDR3 size: 12 residues. The CDR3 here is CSVARQGETQYF. The CDR3 coding sequence is TGCAGCGTTGCCCGACAGGGGGAGACCCAGTACTTC. Based on the CDR3 plus reference TRBV29-1 and TRBJ2-5, the full variable domain is SAVISQKPSRDICQRGTSLTIQCQVDSQVTMMFWYRQQPGQSLTLIATANQGSEATYESGFVIDKFPISRPNLTFSTLTVSNMSPEDSSIYLCSVARQGETQYFGPGTRLLVL.

This clone was recorded only once. This chain joins TRBV27 and TRBJ2-7; D is ambiguous. CDR3 size: 11 residues. The V gene lost 4 bases and the J gene lost 2 bases, with 3 bases spanning the gap. Per the germline V gene, CDR1 is MNHEY and CDR2 is SMNVEV (reference sequence). The CDR3 protein is CASSSTYEQYF. DNA for the CDR3: TGTGCCAGCAGTTCCACCTACGAGCAGTACTTC.

This clone has just a few counts. J is TRBJ1-2 and V is TRBV18; D unresolved. Trimming stripped 3 bases from V and 8 bases from J, with 13 bases between. CDR3 length: 13 residues. Per germline, CDR1 KGHSH and CDR2 LQKENI. The CDR3 region has the DNA TGTGCCAGCTCACCTTCACGGTCGGAGGGCTACACCTTC. This sequence encodes CASSPSRSEGYTF.

This chain uses TRBV28 with TRBJ1-1, with D unclear. Trimming removed 8 bases from V and 10 bases from J, with 14 bases in between. CDR1 is MDHEN, CDR2 SYDVKM, per germline. This CDR3 has 11 amino acids. The CDR3 sequence: CASAYGGRAFF. As DNA, the CDR3 is TGTGCCAGCGCCTATGGTGGTAGAGCTTTCTTT.

The chain is built from TRBV7-2 and TRBJ2-7; a weak D match, TRBD2 (5 bases). Germline lookup yields CDR1 SGHTA and CDR2 FQGNSA. Trimming removed 5 bases at V and 6 bases at J, with 11 bases between. The CDR3 has 12 residues. The CDR3 nucleotides are TGTGCCAGCAGCCCCCGAGCGGCCGAGCAGTACTTC. Translating gives CASSPRAAEQYF. The variable domain in full, with the rest retrieved from reference TRBV7-2 and TRBJ2-7, is GAGVSQSPSNKVTEKGKDVELRCDPISGHTALYWYRQSLGQGLEFLIYFQGNSAPDKSGLPSDRFSAERTGGSVSTLTIQRTQQEDSAVYLCASSPRAAEQYFGPGTRLTVT.

The chain joins TRBV14 to TRBJ2-3; 10 nucleotides agree with TRBD2. CDR1 and CDR2 (germline): SGHDN, FVKESK. The CDR3 has 17 residues. The junction had 6 bases not matched to a gene; V was cut back by 0 bases and J by 3 bases. The chain's CDR3 is CASSQDRLAGETDTQYF. In DNA, the CDR3 is TGTGCCAGCAGCCAAGATCGGCTAGCGGGGGAGACAGATACGCAGTATTTT.

The J gene is TRBJ2-7, the V gene TRBV6-5; maybe TRBD2 (6 bases). The germline V gene has CDR1 MNHEY and CDR2 SVGAGI. With 1 base removed from V and 7 bases from J, the gap between germline ends came to 17 bases. The CDR3 covers 15 residues. CDR3 DNA sequence: TGTGCCAGCAGTTACTTGGGGCAGGGAGGAGGTGAGCAGTACTTC. Amino acids: CASSYLGQGGGEQYF.

The chain recombines TRBV5-8 with TRBJ2-3; possible D gene TRBD2, 5 bases. Germline loops: CDR1 SGHTS, CDR2 YDEGEE. CDR3 length: 14 amino acids. The V gene lost 2 bases and the J gene lost 4 bases, with 11 bases spanning the gap. In nucleotides, the CDR3 is TGTGCCAGCAGCTTACGGGGAGCGTCAGATACGCAGTATTTT. The encoded protein is CASSLRGASDTQYF.

This chain links TRBV7-9 with TRBJ2-2, with D unclear. The CDR3 is 13 amino acids. V dropped 11 bases and J dropped 2 bases, with 12 bases sitting between them. In germline, CDR1 is SEHNR, CDR2 FQNEAQ (reference sequence). In nucleotides, the CDR3 is TGTGCCTCCACCCCCTATAACACCGGGGAGCTGTTTTTT. Translating it yields CASTPYNTGELFF.

This chain uses TRBV30 with TRBJ1-5; the match to TRBD1 covers 7 bases. Germline V gene data show CDR1 as GTSNPN and CDR2 as SVGIG (reference sequence). This CDR3 comprises 16 residues. Losses at the gene ends were 2 bases for V and 0 bases for J; bases not matched to a gene: 7. The CDR3 DNA reads TGTGCCTGGAGTACACAGGGGCCCTATAGCAATCAGCCCCAGCATTTT. This translates into CAWSTQGPYSNQPQHF.

This clone occurred a few times. V and J are TRBV7-9 and TRBJ2-7; D is perhaps TRBD2 (6 bases). The CDR3 length is 14 residues. The V end lost 2 bases, the J end lost 1 base, and 9 bases lay between the germline ends. CDR1 is SEHNR and CDR2 is FQNEAQ in the germline V gene (reference sequence). The CDR3 loop reads CASSLPGLSYEQYF. The DNA for the CDR3 is TGTGCCAGCAGCTTACCGGGACTGTCCTACGAGCAGTACTTC.

Only a few counts were recorded for this clone. The chain employs TRBV7-2 and TRBJ1-1, with D tentatively TRBD1 (5 bases). Germline CDR1 and CDR2: SGHTA and FQGNSA. The CDR3 length is 13 residues. V lost 7 bases and J 1 base, leaving 10 bases between the germline ends. The CDR3 here is CASNRQRNTEAFF. The CDR3 nucleotides read TGTGCCAGCAACAGACAGAGGAACACTGAAGCTTTCTTT.